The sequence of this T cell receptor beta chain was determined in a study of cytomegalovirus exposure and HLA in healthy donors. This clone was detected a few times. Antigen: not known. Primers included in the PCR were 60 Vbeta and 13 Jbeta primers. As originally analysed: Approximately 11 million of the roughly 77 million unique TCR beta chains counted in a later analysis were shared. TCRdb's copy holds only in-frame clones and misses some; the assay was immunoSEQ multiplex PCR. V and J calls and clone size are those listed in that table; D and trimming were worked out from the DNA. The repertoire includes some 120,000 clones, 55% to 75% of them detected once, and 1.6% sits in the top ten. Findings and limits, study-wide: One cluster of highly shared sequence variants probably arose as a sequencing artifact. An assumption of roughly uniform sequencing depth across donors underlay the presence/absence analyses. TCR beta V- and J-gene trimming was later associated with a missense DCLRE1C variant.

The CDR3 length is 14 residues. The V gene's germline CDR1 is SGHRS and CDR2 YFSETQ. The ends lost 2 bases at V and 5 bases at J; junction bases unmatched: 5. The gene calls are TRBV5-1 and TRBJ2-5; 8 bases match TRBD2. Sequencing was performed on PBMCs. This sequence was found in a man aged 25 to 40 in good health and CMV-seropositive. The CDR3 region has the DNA TGCGCCAGCAGCTTAAGCGGGAGCTCGGAGACCCAGTACTTC. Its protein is CASSLSGSSETQYF.